The 27 T cell receptor beta chains presented below share a single source sample, sequenced in a study of shared clonotypes between healthy human individuals. Clones were read by immunoSEQ multiplex PCR, and TCRdb kept only the in-frame ones, dropping some. The table records some 1 million clones, around 75% of them present only once. Sequencing input: memory CD4+ T cells sorted from blood. Described subset: CD45RA-negative fraction. The receptors come from a man aged 18 to 29 in good health.

This chain's CDR3 is CAWRKGSVNTEAFF. CDR3 coding DNA: TGTGCCTGGAGGAAAGGATCGGTGAACACTGAAGCTTTCTTT. V and J are TRBV30 and TRBJ1-1; D gene ambiguous. Per germline, CDR1 GTSNPN and CDR2 SVGIG (reference sequence). V was shortened by 3 bases and J by 0 bases, with 11 bases between the two germline ends. This CDR3 has 14 amino acids.

About this clone itself: One end of the junction fails to match germline, which may point to a read error. This chain links TRBV7-2 with TRBJ1-6; D unclear. CDR1 and CDR2 from the germline V gene are SGHTA and FQGNSA. The CDR3 is 14 residues long. As DNA, the CDR3 is TGTGCCAGCAGCTTAGGGCCCTACAATTCACCCCTCCACTTT. Encoded protein: CASSLGPYNSPLHF.

V usage is TRBV5-1 and J usage is TRBJ2-3; the D is unclear. The CDR3 is made up of 14 amino acids. Trimming took 3 bases from V and 4 from J, leaving 12 bases between them. CDR1 and CDR2 from the germline V gene are SGHRS and YFSETQ. CDR3 nucleotide sequence: TGCGCCAGCAGCTCCACCACCTTCTCAGATACGCAGTATTTT. This sequence encodes CASSSTTFSDTQYF.

This chain links TRBV7-2 with TRBJ2-7; 7 bases match TRBD2. Germline V gene sequence: CDR1 SGHTA, CDR2 FQGNSA. J lost 10 bases, V lost 2 bases, and 8 bases had no gene match. The CDR3 is 13 amino acids. The CDR3 reads CASSLRGREEQYF. CDR3 nucleotide sequence: TGTGCCAGCAGCTTACGGGGGAGGGAGGAACAGTACTTC.

A single count supports this clone. This chain joins TRBV12-5 and TRBJ2-1, with D tentatively TRBD1 or TRBD2 (6 bases each). This CDR3 is built from 15 residues. Per germline, CDR1 LGHNT and CDR2 FRNRAP. V shed 6 bases and J shed 4 bases, with 16 bases lying between them. DNA for the CDR3: TGTGCTAGTGGACAAGGGGGGCCCGGATACAATGAGCAGTTCTTC. It translates to CASGQGGPGYNEQFF.

The rearrangement joins TRBV5-1 to TRBJ2-7, with D perhaps being TRBD1 or TRBD2 (6 bases each). CDR3 size: 16 residues. CDR1 is SGHRS and CDR2 is YFSETQ in the germline V gene. Trimming shortened V by 0 bases and J by 0 bases, and 13 bases separated the two germline ends. The DNA for the CDR3 is TGCGCCAGCAGCTTGGTTCGCGGGACAAACTCCTACGAGCAGTACTTC. Protein product: CASSLVRGTNSYEQYF.

The chain links TRBV19 to TRBJ1-2; perhaps TRBD1 as D (5 bases). V lost 1 base to trimming and J lost 0 bases, with 15 bases between them. Germline-derived CDR1 and CDR2 are LNHDA and SQIVND (reference sequence). The CDR3 extends over 17 amino acids. The CDR3 DNA is TGTGCCAGTAGTATAGCTCTTCGGGACCTTTCTAACTATGGCTACACCTTC. This sequence encodes CASSIALRDLSNYGYTF.

This clone occurred once. The V and J genes are TRBV7-2 and TRBJ2-7; D is perhaps TRBD2 (6 bases). The CDR3 has 15 amino acids. CDR1 is SGHTA and CDR2 is FQGNSA in the germline V gene. Trimming removed 5 bases at V and 0 bases at J, with 14 bases between. The CDR3 nucleotides are TGTGCCAGCAGCGCCAGGGACTCCCTCTCCTACGAGCAGTACTTC. Translated, it gives CASSARDSLSYEQYF.

The rearrangement uses TRBV25-1 and TRBJ2-2, with D possibly matching TRBD1 (6 bases). V dropped 9 bases and J dropped 4 bases, with 18 bases sitting between them. This CDR3 comprises 15 residues. Looked up from germline, CDR1 is MGHDK and CDR2 is SYGVNS. The CDR3 here is CARPTGILSTGELFF. DNA of the CDR3: TGTGCCAGGCCGACAGGTATTTTGAGCACCGGGGAGCTGTTTTTT.

The rearrangement uses TRBV30 and TRBJ2-4; D gene ambiguous. Trimming stripped 3 bases from V and 5 bases from J, with 8 bases between. From germline, CDR1 is GTSNPN and CDR2 SVGIG (reference sequence). The CDR3 totals 12 residues. The CDR3 bases are TGTGCCTGGAGCCGTACCGAAAACATTCAGTACTTC. This encodes CAWSRTENIQYF.

V and J are TRBV10-2 and TRBJ1-1; maybe TRBD1 (5 bases). Trimming took off 8 bases at V and 2 bases at J, with 12 bases between the two ends. The germline V gene encodes CDR1 WSHSY and CDR2 SAAADI. The CDR3 length is 13 residues. CDR3 sequence (DNA): TGCGCCAGCGGAGGAACAGGAAACACTGAAGCTTTCTTT. As protein: CASGGTGNTEAFF.

This rearrangement joins TRBV7-2 to TRBJ2-5; 12 nucleotides align to TRBD2. Germline trimming cut 5 bases from V and 5 bases from J; bases unmatched to any gene: 9. Germline V CDR1 and CDR2: SGHTA, FQGNSA. The CDR3 has 16 residues. The CDR3, as DNA: TGTGCCAGCAGCCCTAGCGGGGGGGCTTCTTGGGAGACCCAGTACTTC. This sequence encodes CASSPSGGASWETQYF.

The chain joins TRBV9 to TRBJ2-1, with D possibly matching TRBD1 (5 bases). CDR1 SGDLS and CDR2 YYNGEE come from the germline V gene. The CDR3 is 17 residues long. V lost 0 bases to trimming and J lost 0 bases, with 13 bases between them. The CDR3 DNA follows: TGTGCCAGCAGCGTAGGGGGCAGATTATACTCCTACAATGAGCAGTTCTTC. Its translation is CASSVGGRLYSYNEQFF. The variable domain in full, with the rest retrieved from reference TRBV9 and TRBJ2-1, is DSGVTQTPKHLITATGQRVTLRCSPRSGDLSVYWYQQSLDQGLQFLIQYYNGEERAKGNILERFSAQQFPDLHSELNLSSLELGDSALYFCASSVGGRLYSYNEQFFGPGTRLTVL.

The sample holds a few counts of this clone. In the same sample, other DNA sequences code for this CDR3. The chain joins TRBV18 to TRBJ1-1; D unclear. With 2 bases removed from V and 1 base from J, the gap between germline ends came to 2 bases. Germline V gives CDR1 KGHSH, CDR2 LQKENI. CDR3 length: 12 residues. CDR3 bases: TGTGCCAGCTCACCAGGGAACACTGAAGCTTTCTTT. Amino acids: CASSPGNTEAFF.

This clone is medium-sized by share. For the CDR3, the DNA is TGTGCCAGTTGGGGGTTTTTATCTGGGGCCAACGTCCTGACTTTC. Its translation is CASWGFLSGANVLTF. V and J are TRBV19 and TRBJ2-6; perhaps D is TRBD1 or TRBD2 (5 bases each). V was shortened by 8 bases and J by 1 base, with 12 bases between the two germline ends. The CDR3 contains 15 residues. The V gene's germline CDR1 is LNHDA and CDR2 SQIVND (reference sequence). Based on the CDR3 plus reference TRBV19 and TRBJ2-6, the full variable domain is DGGITQSPKYLFRKEGQNVTLSCEQNLNHDAMYWYRQDPGQGLRLIYYSQIVNDFQKGDIAEGYSVSREKKESFPLTVTSAQKNPTAFYLCASWGFLSGANVLTFGAGSRLTVL.

This chain connects TRBV19 to TRBJ1-3, with 8 bases aligning to TRBD1. Germline CDR1 and CDR2: LNHDA and SQIVND (reference sequence). The junction had 8 bases not matched to a gene; V was cut back by 7 bases and J by 0 bases. This CDR3 contains 16 residues. The CDR3 bases are TGTGCCAGTAATATTCGACAGGGGAGCTCTGGAAACACCATATATTTT. This codes for CASNIRQGSSGNTIYF.

This chain uses TRBV6-5 with TRBJ2-2; TRBD1 is a possible D gene (5 bases). The CDR3 is 11 amino acids. Looked up from germline, CDR1 is MNHEY and CDR2 is SVGAGI. Trimming cost V 6 bases and J 6 bases, with 5 bases left between them. CDR3 sequence reads: CASSRAGELFF. The CDR3 nucleotides are TGTGCCAGCAGCAGGGCCGGGGAGCTGTTTTTT.

Here the CDR3 reads CSGVGQAEAFF. The CDR3 nucleotides read TGCAGCGGGGTGGGACAGGCTGAAGCTTTCTTT. The chain has TRBV20-1 and TRBJ1-1; 8 bases fit TRBD1. Looked up from germline, CDR1 is DFQATT and CDR2 is SNEGSKA (reference sequence). The CDR3 consists of 11 residues.

For this clone: The sample contains more than one DNA sequence encoding this CDR3. V is TRBV27 and J is TRBJ2-5; TRBD2 matches 7 bases. Germline-derived CDR1 and CDR2 are MNHEY and SMNVEV (reference sequence). Trimming took 2 bases from V and 5 from J; bases not matched to a gene: 5. This CDR3 region has 14 residues. The CDR3 region is CASSLAGVRETQYF. As DNA, the CDR3 is TGTGCCAGCAGTTTAGCGGGAGTGCGGGAGACCCAGTACTTC.

The sample holds one count of this clone. The chain has TRBV7-9 and TRBJ1-2, with TRBD1 identical over 8 bases. J was trimmed by 5 bases and V by 7 bases; bases with no gene match: 9. Per the germline V gene, CDR1 is SEHNR and CDR2 is FQNEAQ (reference sequence). This CDR3 contains 14 residues. In nucleotides, the CDR3 is TGTGCCAGCAACAGTGGACAGGGAGGGTATGGCTACACCTTC. It yields the protein CASNSGQGGYGYTF.

Comments on this clone: The sample contains more than one DNA sequence encoding this CDR3. V usage is TRBV7-9 and J usage is TRBJ1-4; no clear D gene. Trimming left V 3 bases short and J 0 bases short, with 8 bases between. The CDR3 is 15 amino acids. Germline V lookup: CDR1 SEHNR, CDR2 FQNEAQ (reference sequence). The CDR3 DNA is TGTGCCAGCAGCTTTGGGAGTGCAACTAATGAAAAACTGTTTTTT. Amino acids: CASSFGSATNEKLFF.

The chain has TRBV5-8 and TRBJ2-1, with 10 bases matching TRBD2. Trimming took 6 bases from V and 6 from J; bases not matched to a gene: 9. CDR1 is SGHTS and CDR2 is YDEGEE in the germline V gene. The CDR3 sequence is 15 residues long. The CDR3 sequence: CASTQLAGKTNEQFF. The CDR3 coding sequence is TGTGCCAGCACCCAACTAGCGGGAAAGACCAATGAGCAGTTCTTC.

This chain connects TRBV7-9 to TRBJ1-2; 7 bases agree with TRBD1. V lost 5 bases and J lost 4; bases outside the gene matches: 7. Germline V gene data show CDR1 as SEHNR and CDR2 as FQNEAQ (reference sequence). The CDR3 length is 14 residues. The CDR3 region has the DNA TGTGCCAGCAGCCCAGGACAGGCTCTCTATGGCTACACCTTC. It is translated as CASSPGQALYGYTF.

The chain couples TRBV2 to TRBJ2-1, with 8 bases aligning to TRBD1. This CDR3 has 13 amino acids. Germline CDR1 reads SNHLY; CDR2 reads FYNNEI. J was trimmed by 3 bases and V by 8 bases; bases with no gene match: 3. CDR3 bases: TGTGCCAGCTACAGGGGGGACTACAATGAGCAGTTCTTC. Protein: CASYRGDYNEQFF.

For this clone: A much larger clone is a single base away; this may be a read error. The chain recombines TRBV19 with TRBJ1-1, with D uncertain. V was trimmed by 2 bases and J by 1 base, leaving 5 bases between them. This CDR3 spans 13 amino acids. CDR1 is LNHDA, CDR2 SQIVND, per germline (reference sequence). CDR3 in amino acids: CASSIQANTEAFF. Written as DNA, the CDR3 is TGTGCCAGTAGTATACAGGCGAACACTGAAGCTTTCTTT.

The chain employs TRBV28 and TRBJ1-6; D may be TRBD1 (6 bases). V lost 5 bases and J 7 bases, leaving 9 bases between the germline ends. The CDR3 length is 13 residues. CDR1 and CDR2 from the germline V gene are MDHEN and SYDVKM. CDR3: CASSQGLNSPLHF. The DNA of the CDR3 is TGTGCCAGCAGTCAGGGGTTGAATTCACCCCTCCACTTT.

The sample holds many counts of this clone. The chain employs TRBV7-8 and TRBJ2-4; 10 bases match TRBD2. Trimming cost V 2 bases and J 1 base; bases outside gene matches: 8. There are 18 residues in the CDR3. Germline lookup yields CDR1 SGHVS and CDR2 FQNEAQ. The CDR3 bases are TGTGCCAGCAGCTTAACCGCTCGTAGCGGGGGGGCCAAAAACATTCAGTACTTC. Encoded protein: CASSLTARSGGAKNIQYF. Full variable domain (outside the CDR3, taken from reference TRBV7-8 and TRBJ2-4): GAGVSQSPRYKVAKRGQDVALRCDPISGHVSLFWYQQALGQGPEFLTYFQNEAQLDKSGLPSDRFFAERPEGSVSTLKIQRTQQEDSAVYLCASSLTARSGGAKNIQYFGAGTRLSVL.